This is a list of T cell receptor beta chains from one sample in a study of T cell changes during pregnancy in multiple sclerosis. Assay used: immunoSEQ multiplex PCR; TCRdb lists only in-frame clones, some missing. Here the sample spans 75,000 to 95,000 clones, roughly 90% being singletons. The sequencing here drew on peripheral blood, taken in the first trimester of pregnancy. The receptors derive from a female donor in good health, enrolled as a control in a pregnancy study. CDR3s include the opening cysteine and the closing phenylalanine or tryptophan. Fields, in order: clone size, J gene, CDR3 length, V gene, D gene, CDR3 protein, CDR3 DNA. The D gene is left open where the match is weak. Some rows have no size entry. The others give once, few or many, or a class for an expanded clone.

-	TRBJ2-7	14	TRBV10-3	-	CAISDSGFSYEQYF	TGTGCCATCAGTGATAGCGGATTCTCCTACGAGCAGTACTTC
-	TRBJ1-2	14	TRBV6-6	-	CASSASGQGSGYTF	TGTGCCAGCAGCGCCTCCGGGCAGGGCAGTGGCTACACCTTC
-	TRBJ1-6	13	TRBV5-6	-	CASSRWGDSPLHF	TGTGCCAGCAGCCGTTGGGGGGATTCACCCCTCCACTTT
-	TRBJ2-7	16	TRBV4-2	TRBD2	CASSLAGTSGPYEQYF	TGTGCCAGCAGCCTAGCCGGGACTAGCGGGCCTTACGAGCAGTACTTC
-	TRBJ1-1	13	TRBV11-3	TRBD1	CASSSSTGVQAFF	TGTGCCAGCAGCTCCTCAACAGGGGTACAAGCTTTCTTT
-	TRBJ2-1	15	TRBV7-6	-	CASSLGTGNYNEQFF	TGTGCCAGCAGCTTAGGGACGGGAAACTACAATGAGCAGTTCTTC
-	TRBJ1-2	15	TRBV6-5	TRBD1	CASRDRDRGPYGYTF	TGTGCCAGCAGGGACCGGGACAGGGGCCCTTATGGCTACACCTTC
-	TRBJ1-6	16	TRBV6-5	-	CASSYSSSSYNSPLHF	TGTGCCAGCAGTTACTCGTCATCTAGCTATAATTCACCCCTCCACTTT
-	TRBJ2-7	15	TRBV12-5	TRBD1	CASGFGTGDSYEQYF	TGTGCTAGTGGTTTTGGGACAGGGGATTCCTACGAGCAGTACTTC
-	TRBJ2-2	15	TRBV5-1	-	CASSLVTTGTGELFF	TGCGCCAGCAGCTTGGTTACTACAGGAACCGGGGAGCTGTTTTTT
-	TRBJ1-5	14	TRBV30	-	CAWSTDPAGQPQHF	TGTGCCTGGAGTACGGACCCGGCGGGGCAGCCCCAGCATTTT
-	TRBJ1-5	14	TRBV29-1	TRBD1	CSAASGTANQPQHF	TGCAGCGCCGCCTCCGGGACAGCTAATCAGCCCCAGCATTTT
-	TRBJ2-7	14	TRBV5-6	TRBD1	CAIPSQGIHYEQYF	TGTGCCATCCCTTCACAGGGGATCCACTACGAGCAGTACTTC
-	TRBJ1-3	15	TRBV6-1	-	CASSLDRISGNTIYF	TGTGCCAGCAGCCTAGACAGAATCTCTGGAAACACCATATATTTT
-	TRBJ2-2	18	TRBV11-3	TRBD2	CASSPGTLAGGSAGELFF	TGTGCCAGCAGCCCCGGCACGTTAGCGGGAGGTTCGGCCGGGGAGCTGTTTTTT
-	TRBJ1-2	13	TRBV19	-	CASSTAQDYGYTF	TGTGCCAGTAGTACAGCCCAGGACTATGGCTACACCTTC
few	TRBJ1-1	15	TRBV4-1	TRBD1	CASSQVGQENTEAFF	TGCGCCAGCAGCCAAGTGGGACAGGAGAACACTGAAGCTTTCTTT
-	TRBJ2-3	15	TRBV4-3	-	CASSLWASLADTQYF	TGCGCCAGCAGCCTATGGGCTTCACTGGCAGATACGCAGTATTTT
-	TRBJ1-3	16	TRBV6-5	TRBD1	CASSYRGRLSGNTIYF	TGTGCCAGCAGTTACAGGGGGCGACTCTCTGGAAACACCATATATTTT
-	TRBJ1-2	13	TRBV10-3	TRBD1	CAISFGTAYGYTF	TGTGCCATCAGCTTTGGGACAGCCTATGGCTACACCTTC
-	TRBJ2-3	14	TRBV6-5	-	CASRRGIVPDTQYF	TGTGCCAGCAGACGGGGAATCGTCCCAGATACGCAGTATTTT
-	TRBJ2-3	14	TRBV29-1	-	CSVELASSTDTQYF	TGCAGCGTTGAACTAGCTTCTAGCACAGATACGCAGTATTTT
-	TRBJ1-2	14	TRBV18	TRBD1	CASSPGQGTYGYTF	TGTGCCAGCTCACCGGGACAGGGAACCTATGGCTACACCTTC
-	TRBJ2-1	15	TRBV9	TRBD2	CASSVTSGRDYEQFF	TGTGCCAGCAGCGTGACTAGCGGGAGAGATTATGAGCAGTTCTTC
-	TRBJ1-5	16	TRBV27	TRBD1	CASSTRQGYSNQPQHF	TGTGCCAGCAGTACAAGACAGGGCTATAGCAATCAGCCCCAGCATTTT
-	TRBJ1-2	13	TRBV7-9	-	CASSDDINYGYTF	TGTGCCAGCAGCGACGACATCAACTATGGCTACACCTTC
-	TRBJ2-7	15	TRBV7-9	TRBD1	CASSFTGTGSYEQYF	TGTGCCAGCAGCTTTACCGGGACAGGGTCCTACGAGCAGTACTTC
-	TRBJ2-1	18	TRBV7-9	TRBD2	CASSRRGTASGTQGEQFF	TGTGCCAGCAGTCGAAGAGGGACGGCTAGCGGGACCCAAGGAGAGCAGTTCTTC
-	TRBJ2-5	17	TRBV28	TRBD1	CASSTGAGQGMQETQYF	TGTGCCAGCAGTACGGGGGCCGGACAGGGGATGCAAGAGACCCAGTACTTC
-	TRBJ2-7	15	TRBV6-6	TRBD2	CASSYSTSGGNEQYF	TGTGCCAGCAGTTACTCGACTAGCGGGGGTAACGAGCAGTACTTC
-	TRBJ2-2	15	TRBV7-9	-	CASSAGGTGAGELFF	TGTGCCAGCAGCGCAGGGGGAACGGGGGCCGGGGAGCTGTTTTTT
-	TRBJ1-3	14	TRBV2	-	CASSLQGSGNTIYF	TGTGCCAGCAGTCTACAGGGATCTGGAAACACCATATATTTT
-	TRBJ1-2	14	TRBV9	-	CASSFSDSNYGYTF	TGTGCCAGCAGCTTTTCGGACAGCAACTATGGCTACACCTTC
-	TRBJ1-3	14	TRBV28	-	CASEVRGTGNTIYF	TGTGCCAGCGAAGTCCGGGGGACTGGAAACACCATATATTTT
-	TRBJ1-2	14	TRBV7-9	-	CASSLGRQENGYTF	TGTGCCAGCAGCTTAGGAAGACAGGAAAATGGCTACACCTTC
-	TRBJ2-5	12	TRBV5-6	-	CASSGHSETQYF	TGTGCCAGCAGCGGACATTCCGAGACCCAGTACTTC
once	TRBJ1-2	16	TRBV7-2	-	CASSLGMWRGRGGYTF	TGTGCCAGCAGCTTAGGAATGTGGCGGGGCCGGGGTGGCTACACCTTC
-	TRBJ2-7	16	TRBV5-1	-	CASSLGRTPLQDEQYF	TGCGCCAGCAGCTTGGGACGCACCCCCTTACAGGACGAGCAGTACTTC
once	TRBJ1-2	13	TRBV7-2	TRBD1	CASSLPPGQGSTF	TGTGCCAGCAGCTTACCTCCGGGACAGGGTTCAACCTTC
few	TRBJ2-5	15	TRBV7-2	TRBD1	CASSLRGQGGETQYF	TGTGCCAGCAGCTTAAGGGGACAGGGTGGAGAGACCCAGTACTTC
-	TRBJ1-2	13	TRBV2	TRBD1	CAGEDRSYGGYTF	TGTGCCGGAGAGGACAGGTCCTACGGAGGCTACACCTTC